These 3 T cell receptor beta chains were all obtained from the same sample, sequenced in a study of T-cell memory formation after mild COVID-19. One entry per CDR3 protein, called by TCRdb with MiXCR from the 5' RACE reads. The sample has approximately 450,000 distinct CDR3 sequences; approximately 18% are singletons. Sequencing was carried out using PBMCs or a T cell subset sorted from them (not recorded which). These receptors all stem from an adult woman who had mild COVID-19 (a few samples of this study predate the infection). Cell type and time point are not known.

V usage is TRBV6-1 and J usage is TRBJ2-5, with 10 nucleotides matching TRBD1. Germline V gene sequence: CDR1 MNHNS, CDR2 SASEGT. There are 15 residues in the CDR3. V was clipped by 8 bases and J by 7 bases; unmatched bases: 13. CDR3 nucleotides: TGTGCCAGCGAAGAAAGGGACAGGGGCGGAAGGACCCAGTACTTC. This gives the protein CASEERDRGGRTQYF.

This clonotype occurred a few times. This rearrangement joins TRBV5-6 to TRBJ2-3; possibly TRBD2 for D (6 bases). CDR3 length: 15 amino acids. Germline V gene data show CDR1 as SGHDT and CDR2 as YYEEEE. The ends were cut back, 4 bases at V and 1 base at J, with 13 bases in the middle. CDR3 loop: CASSPPGEGTDTQYF. The CDR3 bases are TGTGCCAGCAGCCCCCCGGGGGAAGGCACAGATACGCAGTATTTT.

This clonotype occurred a few times. The chain has TRBV11-2 and TRBJ2-1, with D tentatively TRBD2 (6 bases). This CDR3 region has 16 residues. The germline V gene encodes CDR1 SGHAT and CDR2 FQNNGV. V gave up 10 bases and J gave up 4 bases, with 23 bases separating them. CDR3 DNA: TGTGCCACCAAGATGGGAGGTCCGGCGGGATACAATGAGCAGTTCTTC. This encodes CATKMGGPAGYNEQFF.